Shown below are 14 T cell receptor beta chains from a single sample sequenced in a study of blood T cell repertoires in COVID-19. Libraries were prepared by immunoSEQ multiplex PCR; TCRdb keeps only in-frame clonotypes and omits some of them. Altogether under 250,000 clones are present, roughly 85% being singletons, with the ten largest covering approximately 9.6%. The source material was PBMCs or T cells enriched from blood (not recorded which). The source of these receptors is a woman aged 45-59 years with acute COVID-19.

This clone was recorded at least ten times. This chain links TRBV5-1 with TRBJ1-6; TRBD1 agrees at 10 bases. This CDR3 region has 16 residues. The J segment lost 10 bases and the V segment lost 4 bases, leaving 11 bases of the junction unmatched. The germline CDR1 and CDR2 sequences are SGHRS and YFSETQ. CDR3 protein: CASSRGDRGHGSPLHF. CDR3 in DNA: TGCGCCAGCAGCCGGGGGGACAGGGGTCATGGATCACCCCTCCACTTT.

The CDR3 region is CASSPDRVHAAFF. CDR3 DNA sequence: TGTGCCAGCAGCCCCGACAGGGTCCACGCGGCTTTCTTT. The chain is built from TRBV5-4 and TRBJ1-1; TRBD1 agrees at 7 bases. Germline CDR1 and CDR2: SGHNT and YYREEE (reference sequence). The CDR3 runs to 13 residues. Trimming removed 4 bases from V and 11 bases from J; junction bases left unmatched: 11.

V is TRBV24-1 and J is TRBJ1-2, with D possibly matching TRBD1 (5 bases). The CDR3 loop spans 14 amino acids. CDR1 is KGHDR and CDR2 is SFDVKD in the germline V gene. V was trimmed by 4 bases and J by 2 bases, leaving 10 bases between them. CDR3 in DNA: TGTGCCACCAGTGACCCGACAGTCAACTATGGCTACACCTTC. Protein sequence: CATSDPTVNYGYTF.

This chain joins TRBV6-5 and TRBJ1-1, with D unclear. The CDR3 totals 11 residues. Trimming stripped 6 bases from V and 3 bases from J, with 5 bases between. CDR1 and CDR2 (germline): MNHEY, SVGAGI. The CDR3 region has the DNA TGTGCCAGCAGGGCGGACACTGAAGCTTTCTTT. Translation gives CASRADTEAFF.

The chain carries TRBV7-9 and TRBJ1-4; 8 nucleotides align to TRBD1. The V gene's germline CDR1 is SEHNR and CDR2 FQNEAQ (reference sequence). V dropped 5 bases and J dropped 5; count of bases not matched to a gene: 7. The CDR3 is 15 amino acids. Here the CDR3 DNA reads TGTGCCAGCAGCCCCGGACAGGGCTTAAATGAAAAACTGTTTTTT. Encoded protein: CASSPGQGLNEKLFF.

The V and J genes are TRBV27 and TRBJ1-1, with D maybe TRBD1 (5 bases). Trimming cost V 2 bases and J 8 bases, with 21 bases left between them. Germline V gives CDR1 MNHEY, CDR2 SMNVEV (reference sequence). The CDR3 extends over 16 amino acids. The CDR3 loop is CASSLLGTRGIGEAFF. CDR3 nucleotide sequence: TGTGCCAGCAGTTTACTTGGGACCCGGGGGATTGGAGAAGCTTTCTTT.

The chain employs TRBV3-1 (or the pseudogene TRBV3-2) and TRBJ2-5, with a tentative D call TRBD1 (6 bases). The CDR3 has 13 residues. Germline V gives CDR1 LGHDT, CDR2 YNNKEL (reference sequence). V was cut by 7 bases and J by 7 bases, with 16 bases left in between. The CDR3 nucleotides read TGTGCCAGCACGAGGGCAGGGGAAGGGACCCAGTACTTC. Its translation is CASTRAGEGTQYF.

The chain joins TRBV6-1 to TRBJ2-5; D is undetermined. The CDR3 loop spans 13 amino acids. Germline V gene sequence: CDR1 MNHNS, CDR2 SASEGT. Trimming pared 0 bases from V and 4 bases from J, leaving 6 bases between. CDR3 coding DNA: TGTGCCAGCAGTGAAGCGCTTAGAGAGACCCAGTACTTC. It is translated as CASSEALRETQYF.

This clone was seen just once. V usage is TRBV5-6 and J usage is TRBJ2-1, with 11 bases identical to TRBD1. The J segment lost 8 bases and the V segment lost 4 bases, leaving 11 bases of the junction unmatched. The germline V gene encodes CDR1 SGHDT and CDR2 YYEEEE. This CDR3 has 16 amino acids. This CDR3 reads CASSPGQGAPNDEQFF. For the CDR3, the DNA is TGTGCCAGCAGCCCAGGACAGGGGGCGCCTAATGATGAGCAGTTCTTC.

The chain combines TRBV18 with TRBJ1-1, with a possible D match to TRBD1 (5 bases). The CDR3 totals 14 residues. V was shortened by 6 bases and J by 4 bases, with 15 bases between the two germline ends. The V gene's germline CDR1 is KGHSH and CDR2 LQKENI. The CDR3 bases are TGTGCCAGCTCCCTCGGGGGGGATACCACTGAAGCTTTCTTT. Residues: CASSLGGDTTEAFF. The variable domain in full, with the rest retrieved from reference TRBV18 and TRBJ1-1, is NAGVMQNPRHLVRRRGQEARLRCSPMKGHSHVYWYRQLPEEGLKFMVYLQKENIIDESGMPKERFSAEFPKEGPSILRIQQVVRGDSAAYFCASSLGGDTTEAFFGQGTRLTVV.

The chain combines TRBV5-1 with TRBJ1-1, with TRBD1 as a possible D gene (5 bases). The germline CDR1 and CDR2 sequences are SGHRS and YFSETQ. Trimming pared 0 bases from V and 10 bases from J, leaving 13 bases between. There are 13 residues in the CDR3. CDR3 nucleotide sequence: TGCGCCAGCAGCTTGGCGGACAAGGAGGGAGCTTTCTTT. It is translated as CASSLADKEGAFF.

In regard to this clone: This sample includes further DNA sequences coding for the same CDR3. V and J are TRBV3-1 (or the pseudogene TRBV3-2) and TRBJ2-3, with TRBD2 identical over 14 bases. This CDR3 is 16 amino acids long. With V trimmed by 4 bases and J by 3 bases, 3 bases remained unmatched. Germline V CDR1 and CDR2: LGHDT, YNNKEL (reference sequence). The CDR3 DNA is TGTGCCAGCAGCCCTTGGACTAGCGGGGGGACAGATACGCAGTATTTT. This translates into CASSPWTSGGTDTQYF.

The chain has TRBV7-9 and TRBJ1-6; no clear D gene. With 5 bases removed from V and 10 bases from J, the gap between germline ends came to 21 bases. This CDR3 has 16 amino acids. CDR1 SEHNR and CDR2 FQNEAQ come from the germline V gene (reference sequence). The CDR3 is CASSPFLSTNTSPLHF. CDR3 bases: TGTGCCAGCAGCCCATTCCTCTCGACAAATACCTCACCCCTCCACTTT.

V usage is TRBV18 and J usage is TRBJ2-3; 9 positions agree with TRBD2. Germline V CDR1 and CDR2: KGHSH, LQKENI. J was trimmed by 1 base and V by 2 bases; bases with no gene match: 1. The CDR3 has 15 amino acids. As DNA, the CDR3 is TGTGCCAGCTCACCATTAGCGGGGGGCACAGATACGCAGTATTTT. This translates into CASSPLAGGTDTQYF.